The next 31 T cell receptor beta chains were all read from a single sample in a study of T cells in Graves' hyperthyroidism and ophthalmopathy (dated by TCRdb to between 2017 and 2020). Library preparation employed multiplex PCR. For sequencing, an Illumina HiSeq 2000 was employed. The TCR beta CDR3 regions were amplified from RNA transcripts. The first round of RT-PCR for the TCR CDR3 was performed with the HTBI primer set and the Qiagen OneStep RT-PCR kit. TCRdb cleaned the public reads at Q25 with fastp, built clones with MiXCR and kept in-frame beta chains. Each record represents a unique CDR3 protein, reported with the most common genes and DNA among its rows. The sample data list around 600,000 distinct CDR3 sequences, and approximately 15% of these were observed just once. Clones ranked in the top ten supply about 7% of the sample. Input material: blood. The source is a woman aged 18-30 years with Graves' ophthalmopathy.

To note about this clonotype: With a much larger clone just one base away, this may be a read error. V and J are TRBV6-2 or TRBV6-3 and TRBJ2-1; TRBD2 matches 13 bases. Per the germline V gene, CDR1 is MNHEY and CDR2 is SVGEGT. Germline trimming cut 11 bases from V and 8 bases from J; bases unmatched to any gene: 12. The CDR3 loop spans 15 amino acids. The CDR3 is CACTKTSGRADEQFF. CDR3 sequence (DNA): TGTGCCTGCACTAAAACTAGCGGGAGGGCGGATGAGCAGTTCTTC.

The table lists this clonotype with many counts. V and J are TRBV9 and TRBJ2-7; tentatively, D is TRBD2 (5 bases). CDR1 and CDR2 from the germline V gene are SGDLS and YYNGEE. Trimming left V 0 bases short and J 2 bases short, with 12 bases between. This CDR3 has 15 amino acids. CDR3 in DNA: TGTGCCAGCAGCGTAGGCAACCGGGAAACCTACGAGCAGTACTTC. This gives the protein CASSVGNRETYEQYF.

J is TRBJ1-5 and V is TRBV27; weak D call: TRBD1 (5 bases). Trimming cost V 6 bases and J 7 bases, with 22 bases left between them. The CDR3 length is 16 residues. CDR1 MNHEY and CDR2 SMNVEV come from the germline V gene (reference sequence). The CDR3 nucleotides are TGTGCCAGCAGGGCCGTGACAGACTTTCACGGGCAGCCCCAGCATTTT. This translates into CASRAVTDFHGQPQHF.

This clonotype was recorded many times. CDR3 region: CASSFATLAGGETQYF. In nucleotides, the CDR3 is TGTGCCAGCAGCTTCGCAACGCTAGCGGGAGGGGAGACCCAGTACTTC. This rearrangement joins TRBV7-9 to TRBJ2-5; 12 nucleotides agree with TRBD2. Germline values: CDR1 SEHNR, CDR2 FQNEAQ (reference sequence). V lost 3 bases, J lost 5 bases, and 7 bases stayed unmatched. The CDR3 loop spans 16 amino acids.

This clonotype was recorded at least ten times. V gene TRBV7-2 combines with J gene TRBJ2-3; a possible D gene is TRBD2 (6 bases). Trimming took 1 base from V and 2 from J, leaving 13 bases between them. The germline V gene has CDR1 SGHTA and CDR2 FQGNSA. The CDR3 is 16 residues long. CDR3 protein: CASSLGRRDPTDTQYF. In nucleotides, the CDR3 is TGTGCCAGCAGCTTAGGACGGCGGGACCCCACAGATACGCAGTATTTT.

This clonotype was counted many times. The chain couples TRBV2 to TRBJ1-2, with D tentatively TRBD1 (5 bases). This CDR3 contains 17 residues. Germline V gene data show CDR1 as SNHLY and CDR2 as FYNNEI. The ends were cut back, 0 bases at V and 7 bases at J, with 21 bases in the middle. CDR3 in DNA: TGTGCCAGCAGTGAAGCGCTGGACATTAAATTTTCTATTGGCTACACCTTC. Residues: CASSEALDIKFSIGYTF.

This clonotype was found many times. This sequence joins TRBV29-1 and TRBJ2-1, with TRBD1 matching 9 bases. Germline-derived CDR1 and CDR2 are SQVTM and ANQGSEA. V was pared by 4 bases and J by 7 bases, with 11 bases of the junction left unmatched. The CDR3 consists of 15 residues. CDR3 nucleotide sequence: TGCAGCGTTGGACAGGGGGAACTACTTGGGAATGAGCAGTTCTTC. Its protein is CSVGQGELLGNEQFF.

This clonotype appeared many times. The chain couples TRBV13 to TRBJ1-6, with D unclear. Germline V gives CDR1 PRHDT, CDR2 FYEKMQ (reference sequence). V was cut by 1 base and J by 7 bases, with 14 bases left in between. The CDR3 loop spans 16 amino acids. The CDR3 DNA follows: TGTGCCAGCAGCTTAGTTGGAGGACGGAGAAATTCACCCCTCCACTTT. Translated, it gives CASSLVGGRRNSPLHF.

This clonotype was seen ten or more times. The V gene is TRBV7-3, the J gene TRBJ2-2; D not certain. V was trimmed by 2 bases and J by 6 bases, leaving 10 bases between them. This CDR3 is built from 14 residues. Germline assignment: CDR1 SGHTA and CDR2 FQGTGA. This CDR3 is CASSLGHGSGELFF. The DNA for the CDR3 is TGTGCCAGCAGCTTAGGGCATGGTTCCGGGGAGCTGTTTTTT.

This clonotype has at least ten counts. The chain uses TRBV27 and TRBJ1-2; possible D gene TRBD1, 5 bases. Per germline, CDR1 MNHEY and CDR2 SMNVEV (reference sequence). The CDR3 is 13 residues long. The ends were cut back, 6 bases at V and 4 bases at J, with 12 bases in the middle. The CDR3 is CASRFGGSYGYTF. As DNA, the CDR3 is TGTGCCAGCAGATTCGGGGGATCCTATGGCTACACCTTC.

This clonotype occurred many times. This chain uses TRBV7-9 with TRBJ1-1, with unresolved D. The CDR3 spans 9 residues. From germline, CDR1 is SEHNR and CDR2 FQNEAQ (reference sequence). V was shortened by 4 bases and J by 6 bases, with 0 bases between the two germline ends. The CDR3 DNA reads as TGTGCCAGCAGCTCTGAAGCTTTCTTT. Translation gives CASSSEAFF.

This clonotype was found many times. This chain connects TRBV9 to TRBJ2-3; 8 bases fit TRBD2. Germline V gene sequence: CDR1 SGDLS, CDR2 YYNGEE. The CDR3 has 16 residues. Trimming at V came to 0 bases and at J to 4 bases, leaving 7 bases not matched to a gene. The CDR3 sequence: CASSVGGGRPSDTQYF. The CDR3 DNA is TGTGCCAGCAGCGTAGGCGGCGGGAGGCCCTCAGATACGCAGTATTTT. Full variable domain (remainder filled in from reference TRBV9 and TRBJ2-3): DSGVTQTPKHLITATGQRVTLRCSPRSGDLSVYWYQQSLDQGLQFLIQYYNGEERAKGNILERFSAQQFPDLHSELNLSSLELGDSALYFCASSVGGGRPSDTQYFGPGTRLTVL.

In this sample, this clonotype turned up many times. The gene calls are TRBV28 and TRBJ1-2, with D hard to call. CDR1 is MDHEN, CDR2 SYDVKM, per germline. This CDR3 is 16 amino acids long. V dropped 3 bases and J dropped 5 bases, with 19 bases sitting between them. CDR3 sequence (DNA): TGTGCCAGCAGTTTTCTTGGGAGAGGCCGCTTTTATGGCTACACCTTC. It is translated as CASSFLGRGRFYGYTF.

Concerning this clonotype: A much larger clone differs from this one at a single base, so this may be a read error. This chain links TRBV30 with TRBJ1-1, with D possibly matching TRBD1 (5 bases). The CDR3 contains 13 residues. Germline CDR1 is GTSNPN and CDR2 is SVGIG (reference sequence). The ends were cut back, 1 base at V and 6 bases at J, with 12 bases in the middle. CDR3 nucleotide sequence: TGTGCCTGGAGTGCGCAGGGACTTTCTGAAGCTTTCTTT. Residues: CAWSAQGLSEAFF. The full variable domain, with the rest looked up from reference TRBV30 and TRBJ1-1, is SQTIHQWPATLVQPVGSPLSLECTVEGTSNPNLYWYRQAAGRGLQLLFYSVGIGQISSEVPQNLSASRPQDRQFILSSKKLLLSDSGFYLCAWSAQGLSEAFFGQGTRLTVV.

This clonotype has just a few counts. The chain has TRBV29-1 and TRBJ1-2, with D possibly being TRBD1 (6 bases). Germline V CDR1 and CDR2: SQVTM, ANQGSEA. This CDR3 has 13 residues. The V end lost 4 bases, the J end lost 0 bases, and 9 bases lay between the germline ends. The CDR3 DNA is TGCAGCGTTGGGACAGCAGCTAACTATGGCTACACCTTC. This translates into CSVGTAANYGYTF.

A few counts support this clonotype. The chain couples TRBV19 to TRBJ2-3, with 12 bases that match TRBD2. Germline CDR1 and CDR2: LNHDA and SQIVND (reference sequence). The ends lost 5 bases at V and 0 bases at J; junction bases unmatched: 9. The CDR3 length is 18 residues. The CDR3 reads CASSPQGLAGRSTDTQYF. The CDR3, as DNA: TGTGCCAGTAGTCCACAAGGACTAGCGGGAAGGAGCACAGATACGCAGTATTTT.

This clonotype was counted many times. The chain carries TRBV18 and TRBJ2-4; 12 bases line up with TRBD1. Unmatched junction bases numbered 4, after V lost 0 bases and J lost 7 bases. This CDR3 has 16 amino acids. From germline, CDR1 is KGHSH and CDR2 LQKENI. This CDR3 is CASSPPGTGGRNIQYF. The DNA of the CDR3 is TGTGCCAGCTCACCACCCGGGACAGGGGGCAGGAACATTCAGTACTTC.

Many counts were recorded for this clonotype. This chain uses TRBV27 with TRBJ1-1; a weak D match, TRBD1 (5 bases). This CDR3 has 14 residues. In germline, CDR1 is MNHEY, CDR2 SMNVEV (reference sequence). Trimming took off 0 bases at V and 6 bases at J, with 11 bases between the two ends. CDR3 DNA: TGTGCCAGCAGTTTATCTAACCGGGGGGCTGAAGCTTTCTTT. This codes for CASSLSNRGAEAFF.

The gene calls are TRBV5-4 and TRBJ1-1, with a possible D match to TRBD1 (5 bases). This CDR3 spans 15 amino acids. CDR1 SGHNT and CDR2 YYREEE come from the germline V gene (reference sequence). The ends were cut back, 4 bases at V and 1 base at J, with 14 bases in the middle. The CDR3 sequence is CASSRTGRKNTEAFF. The CDR3 DNA follows: TGTGCCAGCAGCCGGACGGGACGAAAGAACACTGAAGCTTTCTTT.

This clonotype occurred many times. The rearrangement joins TRBV12-3 or TRBV12-4 to TRBJ2-1, with 8 bases matching TRBD2. V trimming: 2 bases; J trimming: 10 bases; junction bases outside the gene matches: 10. This CDR3 spans 15 amino acids. For the CDR3, the DNA is TGTGCCAGCAGTTTACCGGGACTAGGGGTCCACGAGCAGTTCTTC. It yields the protein CASSLPGLGVHEQFF.

This clonotype was recorded many times. The V call is TRBV6-5, the J call TRBJ1-2; D is ambiguous. V lost 2 bases to trimming and J lost 4 bases, with 11 bases between them. This CDR3 is 14 amino acids long. CDR1 and CDR2 from the germline V gene are MNHEY and SVGAGI. The CDR3 DNA reads TGTGCCAGCAGTTACGAGGCAGCGGGCTATGGCTACACCTTC. Translation: CASSYEAAGYGYTF.

The chain employs TRBV11-1 and TRBJ2-1; D remains ambiguous. Per germline, CDR1 SGHAT and CDR2 FQDESV (reference sequence). The CDR3 runs to 17 residues. V was shortened by 5 bases and J by 0 bases, with 17 bases between the two germline ends. This chain's CDR3 is CASSPEALQSSYNEQFF. Here the CDR3 DNA reads TGTGCCAGCAGCCCGGAAGCTCTTCAGAGCTCCTACAATGAGCAGTTCTTC.

The chain is built from TRBV18 and TRBJ2-5, with D unresolved. This CDR3 comprises 15 residues. V lost 8 bases to trimming and J lost 2 bases, with 18 bases between them. CDR1 is KGHSH and CDR2 is LQKENI in the germline V gene. DNA of the CDR3: TGTGCCAGCCATAATACTCACCAGTTACAAGAGACCCAGTACTTC. This sequence encodes CASHNTHQLQETQYF.

This clonotype was counted a few times. CDR3 loop: CSVERWAPNTGELFF. CDR3 bases: TGCAGCGTTGAACGATGGGCACCGAACACCGGGGAGCTGTTTTTT. V is TRBV29-1 and J is TRBJ2-2, with D hard to call. The V gene's germline CDR1 is SQVTM and CDR2 ANQGSEA. The CDR3 is 15 amino acids. The V gene lost 2 bases and the J gene lost 0 bases, with 10 bases spanning the gap.

The chain has TRBV28 and TRBJ1-4; D ambiguous. The CDR3 totals 12 residues. Germline lookup yields CDR1 MDHEN and CDR2 SYDVKM. V was shortened by 4 bases and J by 5 bases, with 5 bases between the two germline ends. In DNA form, the CDR3 reads TGTGCCAGCAGTTCCCCAAATGAAAAACTGTTTTTT. Its protein is CASSSPNEKLFF.

This clonotype was observed many times. The chain links TRBV27 to TRBJ2-7; D is undetermined. CDR1 is MNHEY and CDR2 is SMNVEV in the germline V gene (reference sequence). Trimming removed 6 bases from V and 2 bases from J, with 11 bases in between. This CDR3 spans 13 amino acids. The CDR3 sequence: CASSRRAAYEQYF. The CDR3 DNA reads as TGTGCCAGCAGCCGTCGTGCCGCCTACGAGCAGTACTTC.

This clonotype was counted ten times or more. The chain recombines TRBV6-1 with TRBJ2-1; no firm D call. Trimming left V 6 bases short and J 3 bases short, with 12 bases between. The CDR3 is made up of 14 amino acids. Germline V gene sequence: CDR1 MNHNS, CDR2 SASEGT. In nucleotides, the CDR3 is TGTGCCAGCAGCCCCGATGGCTTCTACAATGAGCAGTTCTTC. The encoded protein is CASSPDGFYNEQFF.

This clonotype showed up just once. The chain links TRBV10-3 to TRBJ2-5; TRBD2 agrees at 9 bases. V trimming: 10 bases; J trimming: 1 base; junction bases outside the gene matches: 4. This CDR3 spans 13 amino acids. The germline CDR1 and CDR2 sequences are ENHRY and SYGVKD. CDR3 in amino acids: CATRLAAQETQYF. The CDR3 nucleotides are TGTGCCACCAGACTAGCGGCCCAAGAGACCCAGTACTTC.

This clonotype has at least ten counts. The chain employs TRBV4-3 and TRBJ2-3, with D possibly TRBD2 on 5 matching bases. Trimming left V 1 base short and J 0 bases short, with 8 bases between. The CDR3 runs 15 residues. Per germline, CDR1 LGHNA and CDR2 YSLEER. CDR3 residues: CASSQGEGSTDTQYF. CDR3 DNA sequence: TGCGCCAGCAGCCAAGGAGAGGGAAGCACAGATACGCAGTATTTT.

This clonotype was found many times. V is TRBV6-2 or TRBV6-3 and J is TRBJ2-7, with 10 positions matching TRBD2. Trimming removed 2 bases from V and 0 bases from J; junction bases left unmatched: 7. Germline assignment: CDR1 MNHEY and CDR2 SVGEGT. The CDR3 is made up of 17 amino acids. CDR3 in amino acids: CASSYATSGKSSYEQYF. The CDR3 DNA reads TGTGCCAGCAGTTACGCTACTAGCGGGAAGAGCTCCTACGAGCAGTACTTC.

This clonotype has ten or more counts. The chain combines TRBV5-8 with TRBJ2-5; D possibly corresponds to TRBD1 (6 bases). Germline CDR1 reads SGHTS; CDR2 reads YDEGEE. V was clipped by 2 bases and J by 0 bases, with 8 bases between them. The CDR3 runs 14 residues. CDR3 sequence: CASSLQGNQETQYF. The CDR3 nucleotides read TGTGCCAGCAGCTTACAGGGTAACCAAGAGACCCAGTACTTC. Using reference TRBV5-8 and TRBJ2-5 for the parts outside the CDR3, the full variable domain is EAGVTQSPTHLIKTRGQQATLRCSPISGHTSVYWYQQALGLGLQFLLWYDEGEERNRGNFPPRFSGRQFPNYSSELNVNALELEDSALYLCASSLQGNQETQYFGPGTRLLVL.